A selection of T cell receptor beta chains follows, all from one sample in a study of human thymus T cells. Assay: immunoSEQ multiplex PCR; the TCRdb copy retains only in-frame clones and omits some. The sample yields roughly 120,000 clones, over 85% seen once. The specimen was thymus tissue. Receptor source: a boy under two years old with a congenital heart defect but otherwise immunologically healthy. Each CDR3 is given with its conserved first and last residue.

v_call: TRBV18
cdr3_length: 16
j_call: TRBJ1-2
cdr3_aa: CASSPGQGADNYGYTF

v_call: TRBV5-1
cdr3_length: 14
j_call: TRBJ2-5
cdr3_aa: CASSPTADQETQYF

v_call: TRBV19
cdr3_length: 13
j_call: TRBJ1-6
cdr3_aa: CATTGQGNSPLHF

v_call: TRBV27
cdr3_length: 17
j_call: TRBJ1-5
cdr3_aa: CASSRFGTEYSNQPQHF

v_call: TRBV4-1
cdr3_length: 15
j_call: TRBJ1-1
cdr3_aa: CASSQGGGRDTEAFF

v_call: TRBV4-2
cdr3_length: 17
j_call: TRBJ2-3
cdr3_aa: CASSPRLAGAATDTQYF

v_call: TRBV6-1
cdr3_length: 14
j_call: TRBJ2-7
cdr3_aa: CALGRGGPPYEQYF

v_call: TRBV7-9
cdr3_length: 13
j_call: TRBJ2-7
cdr3_aa: CASSLGTGSEQYF

v_call: TRBV10-2
cdr3_length: 18
j_call: TRBJ1-6
cdr3_aa: CASSVEFDGRGYNSPLHF

v_call: TRBV7-3
cdr3_length: 14
j_call: TRBJ1-3
cdr3_aa: CASSPGVVGNTIYF

v_call: TRBV15
cdr3_length: 16
j_call: TRBJ2-7
cdr3_aa: CATSVRMRGRSYEQYF

v_call: TRBV29-1
cdr3_length: 16
j_call: TRBJ1-1
cdr3_aa: CSVRPDKDRESTEAFF

v_call: TRBV5-1
cdr3_length: 16
j_call: TRBJ2-7
cdr3_aa: CASSGEDGVEAYEQYF

v_call: TRBV19
cdr3_length: 13
j_call: TRBJ1-1
cdr3_aa: CASSIRRGTEAFF

v_call: TRBV6-1
cdr3_length: 14
j_call: TRBJ2-7
cdr3_aa: CASGMTGQFYEQYF

v_call: TRBV11-2
cdr3_length: 16
j_call: TRBJ2-7
cdr3_aa: CASSLDRRIPSDRQYF

v_call: TRBV6-5
cdr3_length: 16
j_call: TRBJ1-4
cdr3_aa: CASSYLSPGSNEKLFF

v_call: TRBV27
cdr3_length: 13
j_call: TRBJ2-7
cdr3_aa: CASSLTGTYEQYF

v_call: TRBV9
cdr3_length: 16
j_call: TRBJ1-4
cdr3_aa: CASSSRWGTGGEKLFF

v_call: TRBV10-3
cdr3_length: 14
j_call: TRBJ2-7
cdr3_aa: CAISLIAGGHEQYF

v_call: TRBV28
cdr3_length: 13
j_call: TRBJ2-7
cdr3_aa: CASSPRGLLEQYF

v_call: TRBV19
cdr3_length: 15
j_call: TRBJ2-5
cdr3_aa: CASSIVLDSVKTQYF

v_call: TRBV4-3
cdr3_length: 19
j_call: TRBJ1-4
cdr3_aa: CASSQDCGEAGQGDEKLFF

v_call: TRBV28
cdr3_length: 13
j_call: TRBJ1-4
cdr3_aa: CASSHSRKEKLFF

v_call: TRBV6-1
cdr3_length: 14
j_call: TRBJ1-4
cdr3_aa: CASRGGRPNEKLFF

v_call: TRBV6-7
cdr3_length: 13
j_call: TRBJ1-1
cdr3_aa: CASSNEEETEAFF

v_call: TRBV4-2
cdr3_length: 16
j_call: TRBJ2-1
cdr3_aa: CASSQARGRSYNEQFF

v_call: TRBV11-2
cdr3_length: 14
j_call: TRBJ1-1
cdr3_aa: CASRGDRGCTEAFF

v_call: TRBV28
cdr3_length: 13
j_call: TRBJ1-5
cdr3_aa: CASSLWGRQPQHF